One T cell receptor (beta chain) is described in this entry. Its antigen is undetermined. The source of the sample is a study of T cell clonotyping in hematopoietic cell transplantation. Study outcomes and limitations: After transplant, recipient diversity fell while pathologically expanded clonotypes grew through day 180. Broader posttransplant TCR repertoire diversity was predicted by graft donor and pretransplant recipient Inverse Simpson Index values. Cells were unsorted, so CD4 and CD8 contributions were not separated.

Germline CDR1 and CDR2: MGHDK and SYGVNS. The CDR3 is 14 amino acids. V was pared by 2 bases and J by 12 bases, with 20 bases between. Recipients were bled about 28 days pretransplant and at posttransplant days 30, 100, 180. Some clones are missing from TCRdb's copy, which holds only in-frame ones; the method was immunoSEQ multiplex PCR. The sample records 10,000 to 15,000 clones, about 79% being singletons. The sample in question was PBMCs, obtained 100 days after allogeneic stem cell transplant. V and J are TRBV25-1 and TRBJ2-7, with D tentatively TRBD1 or TRBD2 (5 bases each). This TCR derives from a female patient in her thirties or forties who had an allogeneic stem cell transplant from a related donor, so T cells may come from the graft donor. Some clones in this sample may be carry-over from other donors' samples. The CDR3 sequence is CASSEPLRGKGTYF. The CDR3 region has the DNA TGTGCCAGCAGTGAACCCCTCCGAGGGAAGGGGACGTACTTC.